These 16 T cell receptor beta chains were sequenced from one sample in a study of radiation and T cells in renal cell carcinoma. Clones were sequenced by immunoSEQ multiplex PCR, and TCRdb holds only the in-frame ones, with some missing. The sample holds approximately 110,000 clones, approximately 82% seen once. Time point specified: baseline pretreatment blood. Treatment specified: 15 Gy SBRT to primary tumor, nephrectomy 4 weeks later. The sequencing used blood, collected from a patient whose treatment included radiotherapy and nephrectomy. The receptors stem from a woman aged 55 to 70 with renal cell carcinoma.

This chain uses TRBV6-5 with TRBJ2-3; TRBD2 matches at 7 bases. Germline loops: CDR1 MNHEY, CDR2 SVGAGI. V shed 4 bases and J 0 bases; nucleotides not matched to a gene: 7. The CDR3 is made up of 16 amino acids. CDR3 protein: CASSSMAGDSTDTQYF. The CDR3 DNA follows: TGTGCCAGCAGTTCAATGGCGGGAGATAGCACAGATACGCAGTATTTT.

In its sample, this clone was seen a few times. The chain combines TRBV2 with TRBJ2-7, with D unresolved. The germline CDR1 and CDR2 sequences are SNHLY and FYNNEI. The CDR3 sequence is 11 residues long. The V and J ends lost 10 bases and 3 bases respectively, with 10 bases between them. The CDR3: CATSLYYEQYF. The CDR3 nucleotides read TGTGCCACCTCACTCTACTACGAGCAGTACTTC.

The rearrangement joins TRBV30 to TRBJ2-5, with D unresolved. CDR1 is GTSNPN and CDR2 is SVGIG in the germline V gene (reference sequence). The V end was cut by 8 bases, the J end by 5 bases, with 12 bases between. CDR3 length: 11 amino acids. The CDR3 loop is CARALGETQYF. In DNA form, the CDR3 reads TGTGCCCGGGCCTTAGGGGAGACCCAGTACTTC.

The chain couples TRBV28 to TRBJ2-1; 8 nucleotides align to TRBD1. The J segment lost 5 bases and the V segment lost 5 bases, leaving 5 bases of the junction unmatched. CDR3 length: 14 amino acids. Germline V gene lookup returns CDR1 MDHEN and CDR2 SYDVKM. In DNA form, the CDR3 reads TGTGCCAGCAGTCGCAGGGGGCCGGACAATGAGCAGTTCTTC. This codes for CASSRRGPDNEQFF.

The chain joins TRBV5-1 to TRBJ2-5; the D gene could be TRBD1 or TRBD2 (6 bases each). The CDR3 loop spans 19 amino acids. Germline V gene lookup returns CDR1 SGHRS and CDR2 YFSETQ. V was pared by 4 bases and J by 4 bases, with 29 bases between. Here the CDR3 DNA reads TGCGCCAGCAGCCTAAGCCGGGACGGCCATACTAGCAGGGGAGAGACCCAGTACTTC. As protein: CASSLSRDGHTSRGETQYF.

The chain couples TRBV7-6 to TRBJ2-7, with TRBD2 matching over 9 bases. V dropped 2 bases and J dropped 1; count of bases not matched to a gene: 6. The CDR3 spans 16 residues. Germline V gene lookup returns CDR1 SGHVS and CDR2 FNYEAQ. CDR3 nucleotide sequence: TGTGCCAGCAGCTTAAATGCGGGAGGGCTATCCTACGAGCAGTACTTC. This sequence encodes CASSLNAGGLSYEQYF. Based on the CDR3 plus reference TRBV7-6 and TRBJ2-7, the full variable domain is GAGVSQSPRYKVTKRGQDVALRCDPISGHVSLYWYRQALGQGPEFLTYFNYEAQQDKSGLPNDRFSAERPEGSISTLTIQRTEQRDSAMYRCASSLNAGGLSYEQYFGPGTRLTVT.

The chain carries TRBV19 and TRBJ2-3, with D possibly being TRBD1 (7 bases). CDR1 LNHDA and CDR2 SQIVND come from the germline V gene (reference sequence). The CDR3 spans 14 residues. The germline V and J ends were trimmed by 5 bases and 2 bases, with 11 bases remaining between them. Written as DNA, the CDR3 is TGTGCCAGTAGTGGGGGGACAGACACAGATACGCAGTATTTT. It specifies CASSGGTDTDTQYF.

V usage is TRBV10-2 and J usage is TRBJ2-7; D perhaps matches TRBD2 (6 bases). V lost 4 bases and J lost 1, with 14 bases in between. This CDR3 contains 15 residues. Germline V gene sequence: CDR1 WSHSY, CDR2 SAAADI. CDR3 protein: CASSGGPAGSYEQYF. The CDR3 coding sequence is TGCGCCAGCAGTGGGGGTCCCGCGGGGTCCTACGAGCAGTACTTC.

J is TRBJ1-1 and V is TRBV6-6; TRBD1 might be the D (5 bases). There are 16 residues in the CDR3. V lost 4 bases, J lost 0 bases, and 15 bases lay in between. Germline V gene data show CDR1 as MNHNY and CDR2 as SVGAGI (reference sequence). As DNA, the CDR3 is TGTGCCAGCAGTTTTGAACAGGCGAGCATGAACACTGAAGCTTTCTTT. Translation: CASSFEQASMNTEAFF.

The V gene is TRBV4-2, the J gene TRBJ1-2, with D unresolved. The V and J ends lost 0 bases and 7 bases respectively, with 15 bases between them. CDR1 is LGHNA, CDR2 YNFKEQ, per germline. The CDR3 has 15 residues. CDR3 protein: CASSQDPGTSRGYTF. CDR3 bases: TGTGCCAGCAGCCAAGATCCAGGAACGTCGCGTGGCTACACCTTC.

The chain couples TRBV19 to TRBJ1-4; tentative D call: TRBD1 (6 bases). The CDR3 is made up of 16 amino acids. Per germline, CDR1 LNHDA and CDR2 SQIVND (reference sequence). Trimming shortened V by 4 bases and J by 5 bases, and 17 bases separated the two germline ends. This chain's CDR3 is CASSTKKQGWNEKLFF. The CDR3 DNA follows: TGTGCCAGTAGTACAAAAAAACAGGGCTGGAATGAAAAACTGTTTTTT.

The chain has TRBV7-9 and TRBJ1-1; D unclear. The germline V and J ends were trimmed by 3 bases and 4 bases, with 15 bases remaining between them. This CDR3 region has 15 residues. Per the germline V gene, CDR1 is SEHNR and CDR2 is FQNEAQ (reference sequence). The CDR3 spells CASSLAGIFSTEAFF. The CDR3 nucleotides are TGTGCCAGCAGCTTGGCCGGGATTTTCAGCACTGAAGCTTTCTTT.

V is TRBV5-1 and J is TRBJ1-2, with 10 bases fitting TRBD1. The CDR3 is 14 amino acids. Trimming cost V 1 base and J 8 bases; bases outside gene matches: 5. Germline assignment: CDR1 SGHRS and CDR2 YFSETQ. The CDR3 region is CASSLTGTGVGYTF. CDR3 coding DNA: TGCGCCAGCAGCTTGACCGGGACAGGGGTAGGCTACACCTTC.

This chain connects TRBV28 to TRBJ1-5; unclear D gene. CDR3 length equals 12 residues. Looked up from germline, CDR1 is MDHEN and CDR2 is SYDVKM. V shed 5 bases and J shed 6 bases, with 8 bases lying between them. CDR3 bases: TGTGCCAGCAGTCTGTCGGGTCAGCCCCAGCATTTT. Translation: CASSLSGQPQHF.

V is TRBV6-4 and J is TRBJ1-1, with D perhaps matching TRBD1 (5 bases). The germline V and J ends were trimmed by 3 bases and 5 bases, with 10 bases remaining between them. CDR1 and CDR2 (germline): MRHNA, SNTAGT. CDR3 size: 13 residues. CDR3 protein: CASSEREGTEAFF. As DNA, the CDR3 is TGTGCCAGCAGTGAAAGGGAGGGGACTGAAGCTTTCTTT.

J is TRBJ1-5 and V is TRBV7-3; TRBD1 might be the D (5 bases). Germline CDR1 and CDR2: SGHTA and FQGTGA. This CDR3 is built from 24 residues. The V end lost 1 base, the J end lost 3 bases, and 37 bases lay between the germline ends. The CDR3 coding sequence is TGTGCCAGCAGCTTAAGCAACCCCCCTTGGGAGCCGATGAGGACACCCAGGCTCAATCAGCCCCAGCATTTT. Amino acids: CASSLSNPPWEPMRTPRLNQPQHF.